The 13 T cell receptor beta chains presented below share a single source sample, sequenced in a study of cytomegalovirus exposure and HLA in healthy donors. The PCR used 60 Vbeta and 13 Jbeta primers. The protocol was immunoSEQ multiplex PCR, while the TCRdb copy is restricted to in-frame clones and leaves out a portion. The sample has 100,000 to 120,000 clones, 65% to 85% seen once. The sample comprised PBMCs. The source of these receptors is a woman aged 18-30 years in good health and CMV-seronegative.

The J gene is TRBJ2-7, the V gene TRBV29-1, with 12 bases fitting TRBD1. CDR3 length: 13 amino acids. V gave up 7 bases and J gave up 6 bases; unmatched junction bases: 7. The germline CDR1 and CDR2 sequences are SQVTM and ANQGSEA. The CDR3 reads CSALGQGAGEQYF. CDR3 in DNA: TGCAGCGCGCTGGGACAGGGGGCAGGCGAGCAGTACTTC.

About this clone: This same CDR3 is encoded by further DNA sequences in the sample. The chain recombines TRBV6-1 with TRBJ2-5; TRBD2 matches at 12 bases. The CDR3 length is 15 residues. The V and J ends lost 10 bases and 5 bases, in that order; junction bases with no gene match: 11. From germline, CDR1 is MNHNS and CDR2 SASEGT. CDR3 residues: CATEQLAGGQETQYF. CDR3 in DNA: TGTGCCACCGAACAACTAGCGGGGGGCCAGGAGACCCAGTACTTC.

CDR3 DNA: TGTGCCAGCAGCCCTAAAGCGGGCTACACAGATACGCAGTATTTT. Translation: CASSPKAGYTDTQYF. The rearrangement uses TRBV11-2 and TRBJ2-3; tentative D call: TRBD2 (6 bases). Germline values: CDR1 SGHAT, CDR2 FQNNGV. Trimming took 5 bases from V and 2 from J, leaving 14 bases between them. The CDR3 extends over 15 amino acids.

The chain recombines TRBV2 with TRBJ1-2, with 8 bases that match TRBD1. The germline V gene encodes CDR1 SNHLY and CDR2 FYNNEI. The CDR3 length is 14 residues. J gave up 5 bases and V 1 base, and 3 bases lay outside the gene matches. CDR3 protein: CASSEGDRRYGYTF. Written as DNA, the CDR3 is TGTGCCAGCAGTGAAGGGGACAGGAGGTATGGCTACACCTTC.

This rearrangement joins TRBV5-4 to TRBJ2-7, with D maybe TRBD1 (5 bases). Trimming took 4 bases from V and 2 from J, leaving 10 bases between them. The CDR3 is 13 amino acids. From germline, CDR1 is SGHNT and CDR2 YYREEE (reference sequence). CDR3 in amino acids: CASSVRTTYEQYF. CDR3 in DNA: TGTGCCAGCAGCGTTCGGACAACCTACGAGCAGTACTTC.

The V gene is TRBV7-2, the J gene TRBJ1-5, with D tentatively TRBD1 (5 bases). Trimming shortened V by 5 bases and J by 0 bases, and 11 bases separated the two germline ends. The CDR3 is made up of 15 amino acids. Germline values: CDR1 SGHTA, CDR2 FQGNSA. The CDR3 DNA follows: TGTGCCAGCAGCACCGGGACTTTTAGCAATCAGCCCCAGCATTTT. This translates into CASSTGTFSNQPQHF. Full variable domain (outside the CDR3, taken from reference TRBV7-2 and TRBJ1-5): GAGVSQSPSNKVTEKGKDVELRCDPISGHTALYWYRQSLGQGLEFLIYFQGNSAPDKSGLPSDRFSAERTGGSVSTLTIQRTQQEDSAVYLCASSTGTFSNQPQHFGDGTRLSIL.

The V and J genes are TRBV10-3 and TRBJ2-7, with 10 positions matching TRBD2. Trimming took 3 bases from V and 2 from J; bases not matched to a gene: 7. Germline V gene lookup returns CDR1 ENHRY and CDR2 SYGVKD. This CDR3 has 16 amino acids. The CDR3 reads CAISDTGLADTYEQYF. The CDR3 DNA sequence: TGTGCCATCAGTGATACCGGACTAGCGGATACCTACGAGCAGTACTTC.

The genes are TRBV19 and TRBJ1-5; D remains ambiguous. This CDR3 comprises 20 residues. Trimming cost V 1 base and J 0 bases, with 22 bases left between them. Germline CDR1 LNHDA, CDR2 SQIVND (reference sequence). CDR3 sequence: CASSIGEGKPASYSNQPQHF. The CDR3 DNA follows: TGTGCCAGTAGTATAGGTGAGGGAAAACCCGCTTCTTATAGCAATCAGCCCCAGCATTTT. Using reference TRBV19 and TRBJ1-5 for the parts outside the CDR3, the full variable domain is DGGITQSPKYLFRKEGQNVTLSCEQNLNHDAMYWYRQDPGQGLRLIYYSQIVNDFQKGDIAEGYSVSREKKESFPLTVTSAQKNPTAFYLCASSIGEGKPASYSNQPQHFGDGTRLSIL.

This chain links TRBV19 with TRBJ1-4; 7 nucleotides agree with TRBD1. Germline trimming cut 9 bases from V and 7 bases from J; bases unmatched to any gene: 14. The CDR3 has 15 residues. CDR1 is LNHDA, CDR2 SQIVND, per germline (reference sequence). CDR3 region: CASATGAREGEKLFF. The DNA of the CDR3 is TGTGCCAGCGCAACAGGGGCCCGGGAGGGTGAAAAACTGTTTTTT.

The CDR3 DNA is TGTGCCAGCAGTCCCGTCGTCCTTCGGAGAACTGAAGCTTTCTTT. Its translation is CASSPVVLRRTEAFF. V and J are TRBV7-9 and TRBJ1-1; no clear D gene. This CDR3 comprises 15 residues. Trimming pared 6 bases from V and 5 bases from J, leaving 19 bases between. Per germline, CDR1 SEHNR and CDR2 FQNEAQ (reference sequence).

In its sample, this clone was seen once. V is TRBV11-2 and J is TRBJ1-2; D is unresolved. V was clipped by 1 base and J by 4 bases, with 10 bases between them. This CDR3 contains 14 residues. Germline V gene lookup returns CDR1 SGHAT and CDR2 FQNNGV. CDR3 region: CASSLGPTAYGYTF. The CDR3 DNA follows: TGTGCCAGCAGCTTAGGACCAACAGCCTATGGCTACACCTTC.

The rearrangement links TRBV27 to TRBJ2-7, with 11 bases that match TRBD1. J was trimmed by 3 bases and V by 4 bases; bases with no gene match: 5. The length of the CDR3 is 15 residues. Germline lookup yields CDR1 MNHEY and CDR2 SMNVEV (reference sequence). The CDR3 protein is CASSSPGQGVYEQYF. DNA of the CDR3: TGTGCCAGCAGTTCACCGGGACAGGGGGTCTACGAGCAGTACTTC.

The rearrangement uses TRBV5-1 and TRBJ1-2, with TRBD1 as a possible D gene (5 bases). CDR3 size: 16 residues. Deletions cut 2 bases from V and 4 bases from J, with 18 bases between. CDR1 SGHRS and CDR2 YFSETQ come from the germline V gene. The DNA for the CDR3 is TGCGCCAGCAGCTTACGATCAACGACAGACCCCTATGGCTACACCTTC. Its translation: CASSLRSTTDPYGYTF.